The TCR beta chain under discussion was sequenced for a study of Ad26.COV2.S vaccination and SARS-CoV-2 variants. The CDR3 extends over 12 amino acids. CDR1 and CDR2 from the germline V gene are MDHEN and SYDVKM. V gave up 3 bases and J gave up 9 bases, with 9 bases separating them. The method was immunoSEQ multiplex PCR; TCRdb's version includes in-frame clones alone and lacks a portion of them. The repertoire holds 500,000 or so clones, with 87% as singletons. The treatment denotes: around 19 received Ad26.COV2.S at low or high dose, single or two shots; about 5 received placebo; per-sample allocation not given. All samples were drawn on day 63, counting from the first vaccine or placebo injection.

The clonotype originates from a person aged 18-65 years who received the Ad26.COV2.S COVID-19 vaccine or a placebo. The V gene is TRBV28, the J gene TRBJ2-1; D uncertain. This sample comprised peripheral blood, obtained in a trial of Ad26.COV2.S vaccine versus placebo. CDR3 region: CASSFFRLEQFF. DNA of the CDR3: TGTGCCAGCAGTTTCTTTAGACTTGAGCAGTTCTTC. Drawing the rest from reference TRBV28 and TRBJ2-1, the complete variable domain is DVKVTQSSRYLVKRTGEKVFLECVQDMDHENMFWYRQDPGLGLRLIYFSYDVKMKEKGDIPEGYSVSREKKERFSLILESASTNQTSMYLCASSFFRLEQFFGPGTRLTVL.